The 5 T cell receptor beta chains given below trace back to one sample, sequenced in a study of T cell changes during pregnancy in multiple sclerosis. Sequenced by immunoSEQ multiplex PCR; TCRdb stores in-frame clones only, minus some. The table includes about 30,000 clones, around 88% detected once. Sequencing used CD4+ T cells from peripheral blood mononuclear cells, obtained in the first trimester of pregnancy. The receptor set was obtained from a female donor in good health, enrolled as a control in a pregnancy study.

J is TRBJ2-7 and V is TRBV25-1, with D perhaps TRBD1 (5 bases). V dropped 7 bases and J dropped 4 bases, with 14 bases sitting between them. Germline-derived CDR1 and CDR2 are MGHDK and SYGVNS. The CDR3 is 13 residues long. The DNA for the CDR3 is TGTGCCAGCACCCGGGCAGGGATGTACGAGCAGTACTTC. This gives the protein CASTRAGMYEQYF.

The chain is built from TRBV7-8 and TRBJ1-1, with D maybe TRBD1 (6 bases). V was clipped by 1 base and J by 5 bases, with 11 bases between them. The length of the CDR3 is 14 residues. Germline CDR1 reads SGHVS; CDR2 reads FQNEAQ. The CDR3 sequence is CASSLGTEITEAFF. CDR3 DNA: TGTGCCAGCAGCTTAGGGACAGAAATAACTGAAGCTTTCTTT. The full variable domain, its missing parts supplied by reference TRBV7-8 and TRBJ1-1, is GAGVSQSPRYKVAKRGQDVALRCDPISGHVSLFWYQQALGQGPEFLTYFQNEAQLDKSGLPSDRFFAERPEGSVSTLKIQRTQQEDSAVYLCASSLGTEITEAFFGQGTRLTVV.

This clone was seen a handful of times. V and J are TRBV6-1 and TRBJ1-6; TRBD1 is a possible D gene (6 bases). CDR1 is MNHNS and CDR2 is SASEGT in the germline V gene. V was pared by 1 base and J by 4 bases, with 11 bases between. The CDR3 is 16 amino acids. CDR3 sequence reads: CASSEVWTAYNSPLHF. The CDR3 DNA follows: TGTGCCAGCAGTGAAGTGTGGACAGCATATAATTCACCCCTCCACTTT.

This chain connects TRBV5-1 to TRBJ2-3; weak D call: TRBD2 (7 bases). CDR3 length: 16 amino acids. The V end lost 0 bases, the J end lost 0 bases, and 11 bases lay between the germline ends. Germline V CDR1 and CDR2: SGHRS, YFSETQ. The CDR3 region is CASSLAGGLSTDTQYF. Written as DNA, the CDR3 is TGCGCCAGCAGCTTGGCGGGGGGCCTTAGCACAGATACGCAGTATTTT.

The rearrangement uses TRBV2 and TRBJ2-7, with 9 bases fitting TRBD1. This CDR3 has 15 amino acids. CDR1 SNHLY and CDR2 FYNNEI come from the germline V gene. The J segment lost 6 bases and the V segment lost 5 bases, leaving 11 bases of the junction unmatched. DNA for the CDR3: TGTGCCAGCAGTTCGGCGGGACAGGGTTGGGGCGAGCAGTACTTC. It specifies CASSSAGQGWGEQYF.